The clone carrying this T cell receptor (beta chain) turned up a few times. The data are from a study of Graves' ophthalmopathy and Graves' hyperthyroidism. Trimming left V 3 bases short and J 4 bases short, with 13 bases between. This CDR3 contains 15 residues. Germline loops: CDR1 SGHVS, CDR2 FQNEAQ. Amplifying from RNA transcripts, the study obtained TCR beta CDR3 regions. The workflow started with a first-round RT-PCR run with HTBI primers and then moved on to a second-round multiplex PCR. Via MiXCR, TCRdb re-called the multiplex PCR reads, giving one row per CDR3 protein. Here the sample spans about 700,000 distinct CDR3 sequences, about 40% being singletons.

The TCR comes from an adult man with Graves' ophthalmopathy. The sequenced sample consisted of peripheral blood. The gene calls are TRBV7-8 and TRBJ1-5; the D is unclear. DNA of the CDR3: TGTGCCAGCAGCTTGACCCTGCTCTCAAATCAGCCCCAGCATTTT. Its translation is CASSLTLLSNQPQHF.